This T cell receptor beta chain was retrieved from a study of T cells in Graves' hyperthyroidism and ophthalmopathy. Findings and caveats of the study: Ophthalmopathy onset followed model prediction by a median approximately seven months. A model built on 13 V-J features separated ophthalmopathy from stable hyperthyroidism. Most thyroid-expanded clonotypes above 0.001 were also found in blood.

Initially, at the first diagnosis of hyperthyroidism and before any ophthalmopathy symptoms, blood was sampled. What was amplified from RNA transcripts were TCR beta CDR3 regions. Carried out on the TCR CDR3, a first-round RT-PCR used the HTBI primer set. Each CDR3 protein gets one entry after TCRdb re-called the multiplex PCR reads with MiXCR. The table shows approximately 400,000 distinct CDR3 sequences, with around a sixth occurring only once. CDR1 and CDR2 from the germline V gene are SNHLY and FYNNEI. This CDR3 is 11 amino acids long. V lost 8 bases and J lost 11, with 15 bases in between. This clonotype has at least ten counts. Antigen: not known.

This sequence was found in a woman in her late teens or twenties with Graves' hyperthyroidism that later progressed to Graves' ophthalmopathy. The V and J genes are TRBV2 and TRBJ1-1; weak D call: TRBD1 (5 bases). The source material was blood. CDR3 residues: CASLLGTSAFF. The CDR3 nucleotides read TGTGCCAGCCTCCTGGGGACCTCGGCTTTCTTT.